This T cell receptor beta chain was recovered during a study of T cell responses to AZD1222 COVID-19 vaccine. TCRdb's table, derived via immunoSEQ multiplex PCR, lists solely in-frame clones and lacks some. The table includes tens of thousands of clones, about 85% detected once. Per germline, CDR1 LGHNA and CDR2 YSLEER. Between the trimmed V and J ends, which lost 1 base and 2 bases, there was a span of 8 bases. The CDR3 runs 14 residues. This TCR was recovered from an adult in good health. The chain recombines TRBV4-3 with TRBJ1-2; tentatively, D is TRBD1 (5 bases). Sequencing was performed on peripheral blood, taken on day 0 of AZD1222 vaccination. The CDR3 reads CASSQVQENYGYTF. CDR3 bases: TGCGCCAGCAGCCAAGTACAGGAGAACTATGGCTACACCTTC.